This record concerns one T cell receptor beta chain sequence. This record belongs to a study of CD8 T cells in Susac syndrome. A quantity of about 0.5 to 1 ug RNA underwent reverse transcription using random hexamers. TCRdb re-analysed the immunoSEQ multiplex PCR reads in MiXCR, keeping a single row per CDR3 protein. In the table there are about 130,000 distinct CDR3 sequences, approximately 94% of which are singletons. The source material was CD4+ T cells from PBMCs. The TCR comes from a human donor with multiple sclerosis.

CDR3 in DNA: TGTGCCAGCAGTTTGGCAAGCTTTAATGAAAAACTGTTTTTT. It codes for CASSLASFNEKLFF. This chain joins TRBV12-3 or TRBV12-4 and TRBJ1-4, with D hard to call. V was shortened by 3 bases and J by 4 bases, with 9 bases between the two germline ends. The CDR3 length is 14 residues.